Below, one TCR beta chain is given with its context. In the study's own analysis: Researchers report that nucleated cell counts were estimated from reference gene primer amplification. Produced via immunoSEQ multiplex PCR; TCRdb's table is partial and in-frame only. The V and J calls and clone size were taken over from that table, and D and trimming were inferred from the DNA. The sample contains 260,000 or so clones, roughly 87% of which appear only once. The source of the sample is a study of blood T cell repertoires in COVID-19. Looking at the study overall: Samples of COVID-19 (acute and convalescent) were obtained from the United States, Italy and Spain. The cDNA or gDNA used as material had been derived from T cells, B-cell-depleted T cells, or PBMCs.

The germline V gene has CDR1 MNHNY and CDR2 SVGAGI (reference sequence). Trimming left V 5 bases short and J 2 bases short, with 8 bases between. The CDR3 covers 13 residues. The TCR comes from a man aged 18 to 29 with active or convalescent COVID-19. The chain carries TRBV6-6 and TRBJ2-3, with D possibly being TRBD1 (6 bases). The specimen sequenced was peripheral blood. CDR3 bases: TGTGCCAGCAGTAGGGGGTCCACAGATACGCAGTATTTT. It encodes CASSRGSTDTQYF.